The clone carrying this T cell receptor (beta chain) was recorded only once. Its target is unknown. The data are from a study of T cell responses to AZD1222 COVID-19 vaccine. Using immunoSEQ multiplex PCR, the repertoire was profiled, and TCRdb retains in-frame clones only, with some absent. The table records 95,000 to 150,000 clones, approximately 90% of them present only once. Study-wide findings and caveats: No day 14 peak samples; only post-peak repertoires were characterized. Unmutated regions of variants are reportedly targeted by nearly half of spike-specific TCRs.

The ends lost 0 bases at V and 4 bases at J; junction bases unmatched: 3. Germline V lookup: CDR1 SGHRS, CDR2 YFSETQ. The CDR3 is 15 amino acids. The material sequenced was peripheral blood, taken 28 days after the second AZD1222 dose. This receptor was identified in an adult who received the AZD1222 COVID-19 vaccine. The chain links TRBV5-1 to TRBJ1-1; 10 bases match TRBD1. The CDR3 nucleotides read TGCGCCAGCAGCTTGGAGGGACAGGGGAGCACTGAAGCTTTCTTT. It codes for CASSLEGQGSTEAFF.